This T cell receptor beta chain was recorded in a study of T cells in Graves' hyperthyroidism and ophthalmopathy. Trimming took off 6 bases at V and 9 bases at J, with 12 bases between the two ends. The germline V gene has CDR1 SNHLY and CDR2 FYNNEI. This CDR3 comprises 13 residues. This clonotype was counted between two and nine times. Amplification of TCR beta CDR3 regions used RNA as the template. The HTBI primer set was used in a first-round RT-PCR of the TCR CDR3. TCRdb recomputed calls from the multiplex PCR reads with MiXCR, one row per CDR3 protein. The table includes around 540,000 distinct CDR3 sequences, around 42% detected once.

This TCR was sampled from a woman aged 18-30 years with Graves' hyperthyroidism. What was sequenced was peripheral blood or thyroid tissue (not recorded which). The rearrangement uses TRBV2 and TRBJ1-6; no clear D gene. This CDR3 reads CASSDGRGSPLHF. The CDR3, as DNA: TGTGCCAGCAGCGACGGCAGAGGTTCACCCCTCCACTTT. The entire variable domain, with the rest obtained from reference TRBV2 and TRBJ1-6, is as follows: EPEVTQTPSHQVTQMGQEVILRCVPISNHLYFYWYRQILGQKVEFLVSFYNNEISEKSEIFDDQFSVERPDGSNFTLKIRSTKLEDSAMYFCASSDGRGSPLHFGNGTRLTVT.